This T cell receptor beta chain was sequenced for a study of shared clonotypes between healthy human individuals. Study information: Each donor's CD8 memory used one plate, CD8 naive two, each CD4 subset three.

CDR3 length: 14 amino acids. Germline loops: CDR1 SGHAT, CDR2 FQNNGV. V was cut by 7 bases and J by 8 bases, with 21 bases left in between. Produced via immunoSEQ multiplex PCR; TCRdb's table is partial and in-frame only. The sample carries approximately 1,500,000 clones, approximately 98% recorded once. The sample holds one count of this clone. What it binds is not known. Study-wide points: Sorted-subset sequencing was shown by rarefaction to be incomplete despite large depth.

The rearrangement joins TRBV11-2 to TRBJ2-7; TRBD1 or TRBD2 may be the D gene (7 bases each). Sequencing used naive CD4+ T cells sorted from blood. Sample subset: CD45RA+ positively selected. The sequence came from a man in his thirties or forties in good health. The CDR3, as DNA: TGTGCCAGCACCAGAGACAGGGACTACGAGCAGCAGTACTTC. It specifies CASTRDRDYEQQYF.